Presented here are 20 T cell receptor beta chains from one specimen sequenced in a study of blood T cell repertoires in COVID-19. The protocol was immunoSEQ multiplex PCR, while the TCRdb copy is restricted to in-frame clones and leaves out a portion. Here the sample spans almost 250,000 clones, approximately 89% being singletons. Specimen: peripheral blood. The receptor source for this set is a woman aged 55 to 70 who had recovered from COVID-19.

CDR3 DNA sequence: TGTGCCAGCAGCCAAGATGGTGGCCACGGGGAGCTGTTTTTT. It translates to CASSQDGGHGELFF. V usage is TRBV14 and J usage is TRBJ2-2; D not certain. CDR1 SGHDN and CDR2 FVKESK come from the germline V gene. The CDR3 loop spans 14 amino acids. V gave up 0 bases and J gave up 7 bases, with 9 bases separating them.

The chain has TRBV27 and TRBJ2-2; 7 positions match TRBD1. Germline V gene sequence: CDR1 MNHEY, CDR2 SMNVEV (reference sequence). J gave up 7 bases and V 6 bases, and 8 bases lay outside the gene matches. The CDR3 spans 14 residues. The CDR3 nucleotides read TGTGCCAGCAGCATACAGGGGCAGGTCGGGGAGCTGTTTTTT. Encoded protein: CASSIQGQVGELFF.

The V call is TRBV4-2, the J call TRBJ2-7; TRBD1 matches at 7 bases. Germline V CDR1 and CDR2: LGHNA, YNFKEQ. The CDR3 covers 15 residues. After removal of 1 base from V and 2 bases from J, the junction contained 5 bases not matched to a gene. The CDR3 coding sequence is TGTGCCAGCAGCCAAGCCGGGACAGAGCCCTACGAGCAGTACTTC. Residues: CASSQAGTEPYEQYF.

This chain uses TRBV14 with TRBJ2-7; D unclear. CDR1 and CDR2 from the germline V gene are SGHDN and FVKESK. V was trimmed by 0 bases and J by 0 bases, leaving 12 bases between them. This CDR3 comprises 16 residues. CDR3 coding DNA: TGTGCCAGCAGCCAAGACACCCACAGTTTCTCCTACGAGCAGTACTTC. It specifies CASSQDTHSFSYEQYF.

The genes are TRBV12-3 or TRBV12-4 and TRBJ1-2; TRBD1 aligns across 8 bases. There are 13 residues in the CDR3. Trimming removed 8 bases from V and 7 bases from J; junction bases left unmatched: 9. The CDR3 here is CASDTGGNAGYTF. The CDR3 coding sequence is TGTGCCAGCGATACAGGGGGTAATGCTGGCTACACCTTC.

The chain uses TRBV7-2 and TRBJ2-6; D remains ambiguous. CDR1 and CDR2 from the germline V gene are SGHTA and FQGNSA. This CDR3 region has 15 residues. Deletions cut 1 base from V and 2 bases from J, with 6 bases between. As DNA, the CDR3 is TGTGCCAGCAGCTTAGGTTTCACTGGGGCCAACGTCCTGACTTTC. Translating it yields CASSLGFTGANVLTF.

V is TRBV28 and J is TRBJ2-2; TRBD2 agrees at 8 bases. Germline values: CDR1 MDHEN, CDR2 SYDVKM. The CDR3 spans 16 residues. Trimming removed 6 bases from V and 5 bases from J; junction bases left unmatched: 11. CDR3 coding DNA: TGTGCCAGCAGAACGGGAGGGATAGTTAGGACCGGGGAGCTGTTTTTT. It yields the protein CASRTGGIVRTGELFF.

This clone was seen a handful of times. The CDR3 bases are TGTGCCAGCAGTTTAAAACCCGGGACAGGGGTACCTGGAAACACCATATATTTT. Its translation is CASSLKPGTGVPGNTIYF. The rearrangement uses TRBV27 and TRBJ1-3; 10 bases map to TRBD1. CDR1 and CDR2 from the germline V gene are MNHEY and SMNVEV (reference sequence). The ends lost 2 bases at V and 2 bases at J; junction bases unmatched: 9. The CDR3 length is 18 residues.

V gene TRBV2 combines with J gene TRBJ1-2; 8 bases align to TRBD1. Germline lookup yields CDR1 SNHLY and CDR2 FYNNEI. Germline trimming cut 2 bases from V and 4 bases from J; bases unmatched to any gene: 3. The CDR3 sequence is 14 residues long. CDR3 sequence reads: CASSEFGTGYGYTF. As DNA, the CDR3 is TGTGCCAGCAGTGAATTCGGGACAGGCTATGGCTACACCTTC. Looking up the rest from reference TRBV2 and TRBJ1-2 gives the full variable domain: EPEVTQTPSHQVTQMGQEVILRCVPISNHLYFYWYRQILGQKVEFLVSFYNNEISEKSEIFDDQFSVERPDGSNFTLKIRSTKLEDSAMYFCASSEFGTGYGYTFGSGTRLTVV.

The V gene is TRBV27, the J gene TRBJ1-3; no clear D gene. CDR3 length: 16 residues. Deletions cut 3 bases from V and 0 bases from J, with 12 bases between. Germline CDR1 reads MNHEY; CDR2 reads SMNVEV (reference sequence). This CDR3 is CASSFGPPSSGNTIYF. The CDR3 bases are TGTGCCAGCAGTTTCGGTCCTCCTAGCTCTGGAAACACCATATATTTT.

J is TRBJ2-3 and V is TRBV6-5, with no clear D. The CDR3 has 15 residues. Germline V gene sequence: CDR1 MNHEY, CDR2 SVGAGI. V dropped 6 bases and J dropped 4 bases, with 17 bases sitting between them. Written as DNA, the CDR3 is TGTGCCAGCAGCCGTTATCTAAGCGCCGCAGATACGCAGTATTTT. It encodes CASSRYLSAADTQYF.

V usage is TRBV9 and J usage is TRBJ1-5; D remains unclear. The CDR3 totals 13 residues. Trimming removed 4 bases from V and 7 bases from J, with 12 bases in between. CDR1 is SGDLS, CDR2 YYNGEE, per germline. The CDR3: CASSPLSGQPQHF. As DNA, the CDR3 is TGTGCCAGCAGCCCCCTAAGCGGACAGCCCCAGCATTTT.

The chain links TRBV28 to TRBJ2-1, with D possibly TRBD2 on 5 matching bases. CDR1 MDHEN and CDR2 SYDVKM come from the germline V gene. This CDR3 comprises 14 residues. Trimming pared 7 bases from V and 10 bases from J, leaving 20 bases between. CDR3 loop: CASTRTVSTGEQFF. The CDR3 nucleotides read TGTGCCAGCACCCGGACGGTTTCGACGGGGGAGCAGTTCTTC.

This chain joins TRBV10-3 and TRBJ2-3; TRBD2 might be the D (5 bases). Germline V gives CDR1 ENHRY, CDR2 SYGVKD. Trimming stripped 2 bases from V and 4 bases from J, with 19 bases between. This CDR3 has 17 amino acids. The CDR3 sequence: CAISEPLLLAGADTQYF. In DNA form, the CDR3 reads TGTGCCATCAGTGAGCCCCTGTTGCTGGCGGGCGCAGATACGCAGTATTTT.

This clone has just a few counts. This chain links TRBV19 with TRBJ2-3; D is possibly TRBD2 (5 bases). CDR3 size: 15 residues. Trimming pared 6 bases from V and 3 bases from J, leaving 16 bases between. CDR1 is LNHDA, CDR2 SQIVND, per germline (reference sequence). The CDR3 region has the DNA TGTGCCAGTAGCGGAGGCACTCTGAGAACAGATACGCAGTATTTT. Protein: CASSGGTLRTDTQYF.

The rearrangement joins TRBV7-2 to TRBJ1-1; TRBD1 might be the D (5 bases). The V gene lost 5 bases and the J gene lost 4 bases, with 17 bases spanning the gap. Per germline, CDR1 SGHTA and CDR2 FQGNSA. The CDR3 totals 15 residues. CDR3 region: CASSRWGGWTTEAFF. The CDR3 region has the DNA TGTGCCAGCAGCCGCTGGGGGGGGTGGACCACTGAAGCTTTCTTT.

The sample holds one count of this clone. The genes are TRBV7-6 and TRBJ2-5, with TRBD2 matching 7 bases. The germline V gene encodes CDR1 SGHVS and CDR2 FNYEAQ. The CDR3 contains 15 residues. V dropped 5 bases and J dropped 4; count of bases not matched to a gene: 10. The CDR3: CASSQTGLVGETQYF. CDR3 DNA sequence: TGTGCCAGCAGCCAAACCGGACTAGTCGGAGAGACCCAGTACTTC. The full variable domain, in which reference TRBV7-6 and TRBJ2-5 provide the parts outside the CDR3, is GAGVSQSPRYKVTKRGQDVALRCDPISGHVSLYWYRQALGQGPEFLTYFNYEAQQDKSGLPNDRFSAERPEGSISTLTIQRTEQRDSAMYRCASSQTGLVGETQYFGPGTRLLVL.

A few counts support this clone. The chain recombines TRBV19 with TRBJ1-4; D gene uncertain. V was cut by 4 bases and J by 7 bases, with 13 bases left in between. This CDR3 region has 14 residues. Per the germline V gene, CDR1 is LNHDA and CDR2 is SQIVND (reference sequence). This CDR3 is CASSSGFRPEKLFF. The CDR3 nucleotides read TGTGCCAGTAGTAGCGGGTTTCGCCCTGAAAAACTGTTTTTT. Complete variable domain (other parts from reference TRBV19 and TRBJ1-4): DGGITQSPKYLFRKEGQNVTLSCEQNLNHDAMYWYRQDPGQGLRLIYYSQIVNDFQKGDIAEGYSVSREKKESFPLTVTSAQKNPTAFYLCASSSGFRPEKLFFGSGTQLSVL.

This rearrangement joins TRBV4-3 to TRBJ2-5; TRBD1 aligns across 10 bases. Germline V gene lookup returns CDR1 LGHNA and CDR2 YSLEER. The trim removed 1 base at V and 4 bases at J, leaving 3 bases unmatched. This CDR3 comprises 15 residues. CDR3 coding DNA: TGCGCCAGCAGCCAAGGGACAGGGGGGAGAGAGACCCAGTACTTC. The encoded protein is CASSQGTGGRETQYF.

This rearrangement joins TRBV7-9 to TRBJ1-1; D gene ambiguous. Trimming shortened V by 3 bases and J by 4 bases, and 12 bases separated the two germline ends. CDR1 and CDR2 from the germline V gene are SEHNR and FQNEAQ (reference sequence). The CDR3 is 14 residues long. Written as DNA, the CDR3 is TGTGCCAGCAGCTTCGGGGAGGTTGGCACTGAAGCTTTCTTT. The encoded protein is CASSFGEVGTEAFF. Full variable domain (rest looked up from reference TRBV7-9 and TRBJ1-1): DTGVSQNPRHKITKRGQNVTFRCDPISEHNRLYWYRQTLGQGPEFLTYFQNEAQLEKSRLLSDRFSAERPKGSFSTLEIQRTEQGDSAMYLCASSFGEVGTEAFFGQGTRLTVV.